The present T cell receptor beta chain was sequenced within a study of response to subunit inactivated influenza vaccine. This clonotype has a handful of counts. From the RT-PCR reads, TCRdb called clonotypes with MiXCR, one entry per CDR3 protein. The sample comprises about 540,000 distinct CDR3 sequences, around 21% of which are singletons, and 2.5% to 3% rests with the top ten. The same data also went into a second study, on T cells expressing NK-cell markers. In that study: TCR beta cDNA was made by 5'RACE template switching with UMIs. Sequencing of TCR beta repertoires drew on sorted CD3+CD56+NKG2C+, CD3+CD56+NKG2C- and CD3+CD56-NKG2C+ T cells.

The sequence was collected from a man aged 50 to 59 who received an inactivated influenza vaccine. This sample comprised CD4+ T cells sorted from PBMCs, obtained approximately 13 days after vaccination.

CDR3 coding DNA: TGTGCCAGCGGAGGTCCCAACCGGAGCACAGATACGCAGTATTTT. Its protein is CASGGPNRSTDTQYF. The V and J genes are TRBV2 and TRBJ2-3, with a weak D call TRBD2 (5 bases). CDR1 is SNHLY and CDR2 is FYNNEI in the germline V gene. V gave up 8 bases and J gave up 0 bases, with 15 bases separating them. The CDR3 consists of 15 residues.